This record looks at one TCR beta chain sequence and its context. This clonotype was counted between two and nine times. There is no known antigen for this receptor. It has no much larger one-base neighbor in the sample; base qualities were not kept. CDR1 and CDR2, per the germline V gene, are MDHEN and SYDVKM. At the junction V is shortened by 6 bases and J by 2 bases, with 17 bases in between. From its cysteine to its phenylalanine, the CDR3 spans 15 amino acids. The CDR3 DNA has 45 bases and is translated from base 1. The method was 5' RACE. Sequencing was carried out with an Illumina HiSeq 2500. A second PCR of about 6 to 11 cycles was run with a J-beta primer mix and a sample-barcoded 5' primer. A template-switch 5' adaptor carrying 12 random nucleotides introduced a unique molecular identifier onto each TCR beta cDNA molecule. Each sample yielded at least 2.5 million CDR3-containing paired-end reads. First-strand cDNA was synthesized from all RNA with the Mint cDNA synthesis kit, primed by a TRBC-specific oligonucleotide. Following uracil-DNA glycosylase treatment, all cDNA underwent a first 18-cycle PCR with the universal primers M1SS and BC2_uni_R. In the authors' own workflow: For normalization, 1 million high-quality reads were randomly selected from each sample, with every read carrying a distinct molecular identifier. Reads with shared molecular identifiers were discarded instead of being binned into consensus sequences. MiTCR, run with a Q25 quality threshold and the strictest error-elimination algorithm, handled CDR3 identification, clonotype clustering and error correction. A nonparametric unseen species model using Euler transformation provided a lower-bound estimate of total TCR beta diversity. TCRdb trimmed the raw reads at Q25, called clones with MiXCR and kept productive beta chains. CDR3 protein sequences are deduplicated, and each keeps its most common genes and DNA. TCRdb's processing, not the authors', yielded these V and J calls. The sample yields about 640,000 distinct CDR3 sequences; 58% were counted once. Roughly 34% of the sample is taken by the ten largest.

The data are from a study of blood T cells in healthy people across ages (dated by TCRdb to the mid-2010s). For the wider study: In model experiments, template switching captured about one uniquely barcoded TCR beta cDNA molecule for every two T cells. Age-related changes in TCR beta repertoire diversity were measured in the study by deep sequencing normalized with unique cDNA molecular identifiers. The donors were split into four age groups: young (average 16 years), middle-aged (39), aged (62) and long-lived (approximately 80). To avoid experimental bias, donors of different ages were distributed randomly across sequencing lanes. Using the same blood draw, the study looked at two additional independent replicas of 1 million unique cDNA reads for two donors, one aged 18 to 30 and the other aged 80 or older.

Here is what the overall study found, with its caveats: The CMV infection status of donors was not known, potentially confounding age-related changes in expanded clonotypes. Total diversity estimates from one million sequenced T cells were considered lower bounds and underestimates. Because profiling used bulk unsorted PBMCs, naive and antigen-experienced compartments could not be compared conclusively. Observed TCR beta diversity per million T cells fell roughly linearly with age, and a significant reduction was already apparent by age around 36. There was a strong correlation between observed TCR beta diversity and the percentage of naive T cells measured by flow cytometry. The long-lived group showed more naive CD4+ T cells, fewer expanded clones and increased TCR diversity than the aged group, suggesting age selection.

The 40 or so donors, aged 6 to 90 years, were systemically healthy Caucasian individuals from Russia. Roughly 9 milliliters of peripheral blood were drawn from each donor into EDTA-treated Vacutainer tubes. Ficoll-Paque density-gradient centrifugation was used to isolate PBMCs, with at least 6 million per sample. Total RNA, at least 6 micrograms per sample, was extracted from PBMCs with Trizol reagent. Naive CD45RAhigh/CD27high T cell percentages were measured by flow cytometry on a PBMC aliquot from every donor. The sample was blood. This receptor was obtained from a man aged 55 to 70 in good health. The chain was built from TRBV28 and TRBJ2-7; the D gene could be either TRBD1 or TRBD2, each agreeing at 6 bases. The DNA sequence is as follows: TGTGCCAGCAGCCCGGGTGGGGGGCTAACCTACGAGCAGTACTTC. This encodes CASSPGGGLTYEQYF.